The text below deals with one T cell receptor beta chain. The source of the sample is a study of blood T cell repertoires in COVID-19. As for the study in general: Italy, Spain and the United States were the sources of the convalescent and acute COVID-19 samples.

Looked up from germline, CDR1 is SQVTM and CDR2 is ANQGSEA. The CDR3 runs 11 residues. Trimming took 3 bases from V and 6 from J, leaving 8 bases between them. Authors' data handling: Amplification of reference gene primers was used by the study to estimate nucleated cell counts. TCRdb keeps only in-frame clones here, not all; method: immunoSEQ multiplex PCR. The D gene and trimming were derived from the DNA, and the V and J assignments and clone size from that table. The sample includes about 93,000 clones, roughly 88% of them seen just once. The material sequenced was peripheral blood. The rearrangement links TRBV29-1 to TRBJ1-2; D uncertain. This receptor was obtained from a human donor with active COVID-19. The donor label of this sample is uncertain. The chain's CDR3 is CSVDVPDGYTF. CDR3 coding DNA: TGCAGCGTTGATGTGCCGGATGGCTACACCTTC.